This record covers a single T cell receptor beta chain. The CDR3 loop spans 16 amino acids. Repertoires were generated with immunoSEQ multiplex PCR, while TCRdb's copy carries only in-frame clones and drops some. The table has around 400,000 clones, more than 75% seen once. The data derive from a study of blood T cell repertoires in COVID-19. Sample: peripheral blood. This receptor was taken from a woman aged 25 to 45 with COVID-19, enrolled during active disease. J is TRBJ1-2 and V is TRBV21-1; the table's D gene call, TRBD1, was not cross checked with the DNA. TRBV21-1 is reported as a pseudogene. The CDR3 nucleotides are TGTGCCAGCAGCAAATGGCCGGGACAGGTCAACTATGGCTACACCTTC. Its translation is CASSKWPGQVNYGYTF.